The 28 T cell receptor beta chains below come from one sample, sequenced in a study of blood T cell repertoires in COVID-19. Using immunoSEQ multiplex PCR, the repertoire was profiled, and TCRdb retains in-frame clones only, with some absent. The table lists roughly 70,000 clones, roughly 91% of them singletons. The specimen sequenced was peripheral blood. All receptors come from a woman of 80 years or more with active or convalescent COVID-19.

The CDR3 bases are TGTGCCAGCAGCTTAGCACAGGGGGTTGGCCAGCCCCAGCATTTT. Translated, it gives CASSLAQGVGQPQHF. The rearrangement joins TRBV7-2 to TRBJ1-5; 8 bases fit TRBD1. CDR1 and CDR2 from the germline V gene are SGHTA and FQGNSA. The CDR3 sequence is 15 residues long. The trim removed 0 bases at V and 7 bases at J, leaving 5 bases unmatched.

The chain combines TRBV6-1 with TRBJ2-5, with D possibly matching TRBD1 (5 bases). From germline, CDR1 is MNHNS and CDR2 SASEGT. The CDR3 runs 15 residues. V was pared by 2 bases and J by 4 bases, with 14 bases between. CDR3 loop: CASSEIGARGETQYF. DNA of the CDR3: TGTGCCAGCAGTGAAATTGGGGCTAGAGGAGAGACCCAGTACTTC.

This sequence joins TRBV18 and TRBJ2-7; 7 positions agree with TRBD1. CDR1 is KGHSH and CDR2 is LQKENI in the germline V gene. After removal of 3 bases from V and 1 base from J, the junction contained 15 bases not matched to a gene. This CDR3 comprises 18 residues. CDR3 region: CASSPLARTPGQSYEQYF. CDR3 DNA sequence: TGTGCCAGCTCACCGCTCGCTCGGACACCGGGACAGTCCTACGAGCAGTACTTC.

This chain connects TRBV18 to TRBJ1-5, with 9 nucleotides matching TRBD1. This CDR3 has 16 amino acids. Trimming at V came to 2 bases and at J to 3 bases, leaving 5 bases not matched to a gene. Germline values: CDR1 KGHSH, CDR2 LQKENI. CDR3 nucleotide sequence: TGTGCCAGCTCACCAGGACAGGGGCCAAACAATCAGCCCCAGCATTTT. Translated, it gives CASSPGQGPNNQPQHF.

This chain joins TRBV9 and TRBJ2-3; a possible D gene is TRBD2 (7 bases). CDR3 length: 20 residues. Trimming removed 1 base at V and 1 base at J, with 25 bases between. Germline CDR1 reads SGDLS; CDR2 reads YYNGEE. For the CDR3, the DNA is TGTGCCAGCAGCGTACCCCAAGTACCACCGGGGGAGGGGGGCACAGATACGCAGTATTTT. Protein: CASSVPQVPPGEGGTDTQYF.

This chain links TRBV5-1 with TRBJ2-5, with 10 bases identical to TRBD1. V gave up 3 bases and J gave up 0 bases; unmatched junction bases: 2. The CDR3 consists of 15 residues. CDR1 and CDR2 (germline): SGHRS, YFSETQ. CDR3 loop: CASSSGQGYQETQYF. The CDR3 nucleotides are TGCGCCAGCAGCTCGGGACAGGGGTACCAAGAGACCCAGTACTTC.

This clone was detected only a few times. The rearrangement uses TRBV5-6 and TRBJ2-3; D ambiguous. V was trimmed by 3 bases and J by 1 base, leaving 3 bases between them. CDR1 and CDR2 from the germline V gene are SGHDT and YYEEEE. CDR3 length: 12 residues. CDR3 DNA: TGTGCCAGCAGCTCGGGCACAGATACGCAGTATTTT. It yields the protein CASSSGTDTQYF.

This rearrangement joins TRBV14 to TRBJ2-1; D may be TRBD1 (6 bases). The ends were cut back, 0 bases at V and 0 bases at J, with 15 bases in the middle. The CDR3 contains 18 residues. Germline V gives CDR1 SGHDN, CDR2 FVKESK. The CDR3 DNA reads TGTGCCAGCAGCCAAGAGCGAGGGGGAACTGGCTCCTACAATGAGCAGTTCTTC. Protein: CASSQERGGTGSYNEQFF.

The CDR3 nucleotides read TGCAGCGTTCAGTCCGGGACAACCTACGAGCAGTACTTC. It yields the protein CSVQSGTTYEQYF. V usage is TRBV29-1 and J usage is TRBJ2-7; maybe TRBD1 (6 bases). The V gene's germline CDR1 is SQVTM and CDR2 ANQGSEA. This CDR3 comprises 13 residues. Trimming stripped 5 bases from V and 2 bases from J, with 13 bases between.

The V and J genes are TRBV19 and TRBJ2-1, with D maybe TRBD2 (5 bases). V lost 7 bases to trimming and J lost 10 bases, with 17 bases between them. The length of the CDR3 is 13 residues. CDR1 and CDR2 from the germline V gene are LNHDA and SQIVND (reference sequence). The CDR3 loop reads CASTDSSLGEQFF. The CDR3 DNA reads TGTGCCAGTACCGATTCTAGCCTGGGGGAGCAGTTCTTC. The full variable domain, with the rest looked up from reference TRBV19 and TRBJ2-1, is DGGITQSPKYLFRKEGQNVTLSCEQNLNHDAMYWYRQDPGQGLRLIYYSQIVNDFQKGDIAEGYSVSREKKESFPLTVTSAQKNPTAFYLCASTDSSLGEQFFGPGTRLTVL.

The chain employs TRBV7-6 and TRBJ2-1; a possible D gene is TRBD1 (5 bases). The CDR3 consists of 15 residues. V lost 1 base and J 5 bases, leaving 12 bases between the germline ends. Per germline, CDR1 SGHVS and CDR2 FNYEAQ. Here the CDR3 DNA reads TGTGCCAGCAGCTTAGGGCAGGGAAGCAACAATGAGCAGTTCTTC. As protein: CASSLGQGSNNEQFF.

This clone has a handful of counts. The chain employs TRBV7-2 and TRBJ1-1; D is possibly TRBD1 (6 bases). The CDR3 has 15 residues. Trimming took off 5 bases at V and 4 bases at J, with 17 bases between the two ends. CDR1 and CDR2 (germline): SGHTA, FQGNSA. The CDR3 reads CASSRVQGPGTEAFF. DNA for the CDR3: TGTGCCAGCAGCCGCGTTCAGGGGCCGGGCACTGAAGCTTTCTTT.

The chain uses TRBV7-2 and TRBJ1-4; TRBD1 might be the D (6 bases). With 3 bases removed from V and 7 bases from J, the gap between germline ends came to 12 bases. The V gene's germline CDR1 is SGHTA and CDR2 FQGNSA. This CDR3 comprises 14 residues. DNA of the CDR3: TGTGCCAGCAGCTTGCCCGAAGGGGGTGAAAAACTGTTTTTT. Translated: CASSLPEGGEKLFF.

This chain uses TRBV11-3 with TRBJ2-7; D is uncertain. Germline values: CDR1 SGHNT, CDR2 YENEEA. The CDR3 sequence is 15 residues long. V lost 1 base to trimming and J lost 0 bases, with 10 bases between them. DNA for the CDR3: TGTGCCAGCAGCTTAGGTGGTAGCCTCTCCTACGAGCAGTACTTC. Translated, it gives CASSLGGSLSYEQYF.

This chain joins TRBV3-1 (or the pseudogene TRBV3-2) and TRBJ2-1; possibly TRBD2 for D (5 bases). The CDR3 extends over 14 amino acids. V lost 0 bases and J lost 10, with 13 bases in between. Germline V lookup: CDR1 LGHDT, CDR2 YNNKEL (reference sequence). This CDR3 is CASSQDWAGFEQFF. The CDR3, as DNA: TGTGCCAGCAGCCAAGATTGGGCGGGCTTCGAGCAGTTCTTC.

The chain carries TRBV14 and TRBJ2-2, with D perhaps TRBD2 (5 bases). There are 13 residues in the CDR3. Trimming removed 1 base at V and 8 bases at J, with 8 bases between. Germline V gene data show CDR1 as SGHDN and CDR2 as FVKESK. The CDR3: CASSQGWRGELFF. The CDR3 DNA follows: TGTGCCAGCAGCCAAGGCTGGAGGGGGGAGCTGTTTTTT.

The chain uses TRBV4-3 and TRBJ1-1; TRBD1 might be the D (6 bases). Germline CDR1 reads LGHNA; CDR2 reads YSLEER. Trimming cost V 3 bases and J 1 base, with 15 bases left between them. CDR3 length: 16 amino acids. CDR3 sequence (DNA): TGCGCCAGCAGCCAGGGTACTACAGGGACGAACACTGAAGCTTTCTTT. Translating it yields CASSQGTTGTNTEAFF.

The chain has TRBV5-6 and TRBJ1-2, with D possibly TRBD1 on 6 matching bases. Germline V gene lookup returns CDR1 SGHDT and CDR2 YYEEEE. This CDR3 is 16 amino acids long. V lost 0 bases to trimming and J lost 6 bases, with 18 bases between them. CDR3 sequence: CASSLVGAGRLDGYTF. The CDR3 region has the DNA TGTGCCAGCAGCTTGGTGGGGGCAGGGCGGTTGGATGGCTACACCTTC.

Written as DNA, the CDR3 is TGTGCCAGCAGCCAAGGCCTGGACAGGGGGCATCAGCCCCAGCATTTT. This encodes CASSQGLDRGHQPQHF. The V gene is TRBV4-2, the J gene TRBJ1-5, with 11 bases lining up with TRBD1. Looked up from germline, CDR1 is LGHNA and CDR2 is YNFKEQ. The CDR3 is 16 residues long. V lost 1 base to trimming and J lost 5 bases; unmatched junction nucleotides: 4.

The chain couples TRBV10-1 to TRBJ1-2; weak D call: TRBD1 (6 bases). V dropped 7 bases and J dropped 4 bases, with 16 bases sitting between them. Germline CDR1 and CDR2: WNHNN and SYGVQD (reference sequence). This CDR3 is 14 amino acids long. The CDR3 sequence: CASKTKGGFYGYTF. The CDR3 DNA sequence: TGCGCCAGCAAAACCAAAGGGGGATTCTATGGCTACACCTTC.

V is TRBV29-1 and J is TRBJ2-1; TRBD2 matches at 13 bases. After removal of 7 bases from V and 7 bases from J, the junction contained 4 bases not matched to a gene. CDR1 and CDR2 from the germline V gene are SQVTM and ANQGSEA. The CDR3 extends over 13 amino acids. The CDR3 DNA sequence: TGCAGCGAAACTAGCGGGGGGGTAAATGAGCAGTTCTTC. Amino acid sequence: CSETSGGVNEQFF.

This clone was picked up one time. The chain links TRBV15 to TRBJ2-5; D possibly corresponds to TRBD2 (5 bases). Trimming left V 0 bases short and J 5 bases short, with 10 bases between. Germline V gene sequence: CDR1 LNHNV, CDR2 YYDKDF (reference sequence). The CDR3 covers 14 residues. CDR3 sequence: CATSREARGETQYF. CDR3 bases: TGTGCCACCAGCAGAGAGGCCAGAGGGGAGACCCAGTACTTC.

This chain connects TRBV19 to TRBJ1-5; the D is unclear. The ends were cut back, 7 bases at V and 6 bases at J, with 10 bases in the middle. CDR1 and CDR2 (germline): LNHDA, SQIVND (reference sequence). The CDR3 spans 12 residues. Written as DNA, the CDR3 is TGTGCCAGTACCATCGGTAGTCAGCCCCAGCATTTT. The encoded protein is CASTIGSQPQHF.

The chain employs TRBV3-1 (or the pseudogene TRBV3-2) and TRBJ2-1; 8 nucleotides match TRBD2. This CDR3 comprises 17 residues. Per the germline V gene, CDR1 is LGHDT and CDR2 is YNNKEL (reference sequence). Trimming cost V 1 base and J 9 bases; bases outside gene matches: 14. CDR3 coding DNA: TGTGCCAGCAGCCAAGTAGGCGATACGGGGGGGTCGGGTGAGCAGTTCTTC. This codes for CASSQVGDTGGSGEQFF.

This clone was observed a handful of times. This chain connects TRBV18 to TRBJ1-2; D perhaps matches TRBD1 (6 bases). CDR1 is KGHSH and CDR2 is LQKENI in the germline V gene. Trimming removed 6 bases from V and 6 bases from J, with 20 bases in between. CDR3 size: 15 residues. Here the CDR3 DNA reads TGTGCCAGCTCTACGAGGACAGACGGGTGGCATGGCTACACCTTC. It is translated as CASSTRTDGWHGYTF.

J is TRBJ1-3 and V is TRBV7-8, with D uncertain. CDR3 length equals 17 residues. With 1 base removed from V and 0 bases from J, the gap between germline ends came to 13 bases. The germline V gene encodes CDR1 SGHVS and CDR2 FQNEAQ. The CDR3 coding sequence is TGTGCCAGCAGCTTAGAAAGGCCAGGAGGCTCTGGAAACACCATATATTTT. It encodes CASSLERPGGSGNTIYF.

This chain uses TRBV6-5 with TRBJ1-1, with TRBD1 identical over 7 bases. The V and J ends lost 4 bases and 1 base, in that order; junction bases with no gene match: 6. The germline gives CDR1 MNHEY, CDR2 SVGAGI. This CDR3 spans 15 amino acids. This CDR3 is CASSSLNRGNTEAFF. The CDR3 DNA sequence: TGTGCCAGCAGTTCACTGAACAGGGGGAACACTGAAGCTTTCTTT.

CDR3 residues: CAWSVGQERSPLHF. The CDR3 DNA follows: TGTGCCTGGAGTGTAGGTCAGGAGCGGTCACCCCTCCACTTT. V is TRBV30 and J is TRBJ1-6, with D unclear. The CDR3 is 14 residues long. The germline gives CDR1 GTSNPN, CDR2 SVGIG (reference sequence). V was cut by 0 bases and J by 10 bases, with 13 bases left in between.